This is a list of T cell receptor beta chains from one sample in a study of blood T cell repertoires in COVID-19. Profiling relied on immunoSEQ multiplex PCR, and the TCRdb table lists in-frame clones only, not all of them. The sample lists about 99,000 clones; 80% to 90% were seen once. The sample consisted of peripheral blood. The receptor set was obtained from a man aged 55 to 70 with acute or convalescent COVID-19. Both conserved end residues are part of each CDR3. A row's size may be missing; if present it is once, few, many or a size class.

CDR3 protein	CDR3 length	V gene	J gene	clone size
CASSEGWEGGNTIYF	15	TRBV6-1	TRBJ1-3	.
CASSLSVQGAGWETQYF	17	TRBV7-9	TRBJ2-5	.
CASSFGKDSYGYTF	14	TRBV6-5	TRBJ1-2	.
CASSLNRGFEETQYF	15	TRBV7-2	TRBJ2-5	.
CASSKSLASSYNEQFF	16	TRBV7-6	TRBJ2-1	.
CASSLDVGRGSYSNQPQHF	19	TRBV7-8	TRBJ1-5	.
CASSVASGGYNEQFF	15	TRBV9	TRBJ2-1	.
CASTTVGGSYGYTF	14	TRBV5-1	TRBJ1-2	.
CASSEDVTSTDTQYF	15	TRBV2	TRBJ2-3	.
CASSLVAGRETQYF	14	TRBV5-1	TRBJ2-5	once
CAWSGQMNTEAFF	13	TRBV30	TRBJ1-1	.